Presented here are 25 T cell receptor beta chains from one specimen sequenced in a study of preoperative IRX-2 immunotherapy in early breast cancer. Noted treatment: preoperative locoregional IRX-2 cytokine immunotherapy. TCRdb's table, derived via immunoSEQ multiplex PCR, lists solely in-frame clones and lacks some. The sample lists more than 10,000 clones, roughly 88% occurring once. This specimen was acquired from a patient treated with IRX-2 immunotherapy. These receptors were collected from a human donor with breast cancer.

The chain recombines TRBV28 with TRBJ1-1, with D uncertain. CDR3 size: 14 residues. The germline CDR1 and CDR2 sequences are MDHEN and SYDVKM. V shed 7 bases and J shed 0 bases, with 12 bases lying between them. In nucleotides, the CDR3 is TGTGCCAGCACAGTGTCAGCCATGAACACTGAAGCTTTCTTT. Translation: CASTVSAMNTEAFF. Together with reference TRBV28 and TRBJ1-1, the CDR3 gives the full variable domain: DVKVTQSSRYLVKRTGEKVFLECVQDMDHENMFWYRQDPGLGLRLIYFSYDVKMKEKGDIPEGYSVSREKKERFSLILESASTNQTSMYLCASTVSAMNTEAFFGQGTRLTVV.

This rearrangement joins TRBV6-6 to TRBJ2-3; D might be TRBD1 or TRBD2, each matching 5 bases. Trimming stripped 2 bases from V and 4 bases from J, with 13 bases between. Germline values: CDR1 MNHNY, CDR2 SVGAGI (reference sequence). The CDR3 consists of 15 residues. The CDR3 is CASSYRPGASDTQYF. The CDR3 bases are TGTGCCAGCAGTTACCGGCCCGGGGCGTCAGATACGCAGTATTTT.

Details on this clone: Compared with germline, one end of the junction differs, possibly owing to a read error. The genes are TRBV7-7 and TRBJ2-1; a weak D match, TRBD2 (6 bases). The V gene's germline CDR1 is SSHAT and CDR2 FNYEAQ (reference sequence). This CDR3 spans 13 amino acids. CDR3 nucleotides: TGTGCTAGCAGCTTAGCGTCTCGGGGGGAGCAGTTCTTC. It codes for CASSLASRGEQFF.

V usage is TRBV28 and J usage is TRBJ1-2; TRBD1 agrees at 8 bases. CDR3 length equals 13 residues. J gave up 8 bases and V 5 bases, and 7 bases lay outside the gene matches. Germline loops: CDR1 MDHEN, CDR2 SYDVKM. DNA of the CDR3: TGTGCCAGCAGTCGGACAGGGATTATAGGCTACACCTTC. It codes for CASSRTGIIGYTF.

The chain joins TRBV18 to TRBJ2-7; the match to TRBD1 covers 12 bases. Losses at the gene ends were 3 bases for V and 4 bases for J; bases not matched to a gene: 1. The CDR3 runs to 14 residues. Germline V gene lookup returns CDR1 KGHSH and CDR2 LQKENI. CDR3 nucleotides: TGTGCCAGCTCACCGGGACAGGGGGCTTACGAGCAGTACTTC. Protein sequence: CASSPGQGAYEQYF.

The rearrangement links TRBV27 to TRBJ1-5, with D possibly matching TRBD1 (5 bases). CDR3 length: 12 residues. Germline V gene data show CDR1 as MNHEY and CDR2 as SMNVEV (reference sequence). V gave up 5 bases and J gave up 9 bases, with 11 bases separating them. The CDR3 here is CASSPGSGPQHF. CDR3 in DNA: TGTGCCAGCAGTCCAGGGTCGGGGCCCCAGCATTTT.

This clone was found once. Here the CDR3 DNA reads TGTGCCAGCAGTGAAAGCAATGAGCAGTTCTTC. Amino acid sequence: CASSESNEQFF. This chain links TRBV25-1 with TRBJ2-1; D call uncertain. The V and J ends lost 2 bases and 6 bases respectively, with 2 bases between them. The CDR3 loop spans 11 amino acids. The germline V gene encodes CDR1 MGHDK and CDR2 SYGVNS. Full variable domain (remainder filled in from reference TRBV25-1 and TRBJ2-1): EADIYQTPRYLVIGTGKKITLECSQTMGHDKMYWYQQDPGMELHLIHYSYGVNSTEKGDLSSESTVSRIRTEHFPLTLESARPSHTSQYLCASSESNEQFFGPGTRLTVL.

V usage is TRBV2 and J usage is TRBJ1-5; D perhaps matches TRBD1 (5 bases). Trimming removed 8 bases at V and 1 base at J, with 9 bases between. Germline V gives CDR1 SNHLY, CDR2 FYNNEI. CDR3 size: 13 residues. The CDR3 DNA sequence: TGTGCCAGCCGCCGGGACAGCAATCAGCCCCAGCATTTT. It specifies CASRRDSNQPQHF.

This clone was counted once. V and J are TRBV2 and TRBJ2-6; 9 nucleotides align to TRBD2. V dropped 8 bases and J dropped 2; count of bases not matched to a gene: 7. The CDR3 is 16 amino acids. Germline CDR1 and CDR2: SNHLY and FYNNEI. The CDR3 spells CASGRGGRTGANVLTF. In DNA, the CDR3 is TGTGCCAGCGGGCGGGGGGGCCGGACTGGGGCCAACGTCCTGACTTTC.

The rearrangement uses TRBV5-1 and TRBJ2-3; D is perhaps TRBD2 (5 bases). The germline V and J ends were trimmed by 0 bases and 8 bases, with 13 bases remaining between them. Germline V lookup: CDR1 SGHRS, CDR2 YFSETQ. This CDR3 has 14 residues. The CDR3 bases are TGCGCCAGCAGCTTGGACCCGGGGTTGGGTACGCAGTATTTT. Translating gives CASSLDPGLGTQYF.

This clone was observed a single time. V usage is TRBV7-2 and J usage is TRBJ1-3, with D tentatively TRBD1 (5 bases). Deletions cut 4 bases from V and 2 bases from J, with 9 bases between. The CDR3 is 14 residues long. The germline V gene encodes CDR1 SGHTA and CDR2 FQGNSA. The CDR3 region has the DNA TGTGCCAGCAGCTCCGGAGGGGCTGGAAACACCATATATTTT. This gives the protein CASSSGGAGNTIYF.

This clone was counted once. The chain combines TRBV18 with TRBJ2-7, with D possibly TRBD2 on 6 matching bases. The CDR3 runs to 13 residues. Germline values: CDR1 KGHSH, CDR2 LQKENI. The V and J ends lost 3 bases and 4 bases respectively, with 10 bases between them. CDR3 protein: CASSPGGTYEQYV. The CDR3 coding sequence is TGTGCCAGCTCACCGGGGGGTACGTACGAGCAGTACGTC.

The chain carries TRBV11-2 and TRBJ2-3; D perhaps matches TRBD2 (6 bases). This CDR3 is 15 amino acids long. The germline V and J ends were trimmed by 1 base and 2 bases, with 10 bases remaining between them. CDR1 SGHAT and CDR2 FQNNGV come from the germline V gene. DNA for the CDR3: TGTGCCAGCAGCTTAGGGCTAGCGCTCACAGATACGCAGTATTTT. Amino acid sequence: CASSLGLALTDTQYF.

This chain's CDR3 is CASSLGRDQPQHF. The CDR3 nucleotides are TGTGCCAGCAGCTTAGGGCGGGATCAGCCCCAGCATTTT. The gene calls are TRBV7-9 and TRBJ1-5, with D unclear. CDR3 length: 13 residues. V lost 1 base and J lost 5, with 6 bases in between. Germline V gene sequence: CDR1 SEHNR, CDR2 FQNEAQ (reference sequence).

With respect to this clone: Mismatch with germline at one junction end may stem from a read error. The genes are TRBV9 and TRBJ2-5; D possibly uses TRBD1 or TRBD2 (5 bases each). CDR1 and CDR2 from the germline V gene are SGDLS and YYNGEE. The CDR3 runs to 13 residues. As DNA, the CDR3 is TGTGCCAGCAGCTTCCGGGACCAAGGGACCCAGTACTTC. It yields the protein CASSFRDQGTQYF.

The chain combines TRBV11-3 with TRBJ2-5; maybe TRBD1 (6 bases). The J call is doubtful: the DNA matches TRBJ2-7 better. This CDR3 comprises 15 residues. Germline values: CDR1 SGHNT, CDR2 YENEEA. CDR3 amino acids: CASSPTTRGSYEQYF. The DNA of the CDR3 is TGTGCCAGCAGCCCCACGACCAGGGGCTCCTACGAGCAGTACTTC.

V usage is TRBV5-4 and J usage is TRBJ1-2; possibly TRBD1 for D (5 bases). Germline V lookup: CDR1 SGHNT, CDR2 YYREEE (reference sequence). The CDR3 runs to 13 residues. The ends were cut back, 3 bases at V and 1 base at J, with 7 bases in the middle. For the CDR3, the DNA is TGTGCCAGCAGCTCCGGGGGTAACTATGGCTACACCTTC. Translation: CASSSGGNYGYTF.

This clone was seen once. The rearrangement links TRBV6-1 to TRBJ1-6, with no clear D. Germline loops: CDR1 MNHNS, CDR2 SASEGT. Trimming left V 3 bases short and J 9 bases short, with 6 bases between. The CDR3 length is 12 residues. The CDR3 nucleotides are TGTGCCAGCAGTGAGGGAGGTTCACCCCTCCACTTT. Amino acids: CASSEGGSPLHF.

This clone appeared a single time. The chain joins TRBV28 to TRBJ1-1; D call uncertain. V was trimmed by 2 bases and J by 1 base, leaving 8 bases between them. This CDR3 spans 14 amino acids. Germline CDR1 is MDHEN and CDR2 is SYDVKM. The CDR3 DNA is TGTGCCAGCAGTTTAGTCGGGCGGAACACTGAAGCTTTCTTT. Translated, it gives CASSLVGRNTEAFF.

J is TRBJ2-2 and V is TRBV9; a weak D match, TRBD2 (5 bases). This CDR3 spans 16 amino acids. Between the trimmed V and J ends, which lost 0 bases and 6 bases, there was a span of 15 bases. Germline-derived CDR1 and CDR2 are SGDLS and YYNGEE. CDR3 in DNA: TGTGCCAGCAGCGTAGGCCGGGGTGGTTATGCCGGGGAGCTGTTTTTT. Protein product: CASSVGRGGYAGELFF.

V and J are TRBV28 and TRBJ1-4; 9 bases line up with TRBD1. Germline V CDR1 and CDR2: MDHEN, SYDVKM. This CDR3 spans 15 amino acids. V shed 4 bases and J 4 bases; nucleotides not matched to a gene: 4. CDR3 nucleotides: TGTGCCAGCAGTTCGGGGGGACAGGGTAATGAAAAACTGTTTTTT. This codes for CASSSGGQGNEKLFF.

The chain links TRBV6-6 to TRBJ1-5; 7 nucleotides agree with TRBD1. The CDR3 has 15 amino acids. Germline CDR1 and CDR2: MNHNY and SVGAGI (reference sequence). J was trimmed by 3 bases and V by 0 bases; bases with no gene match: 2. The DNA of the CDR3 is TGTGCCAGCAGTTACTCTACAGGGGTCAATCAGCCCCAGCATTTT. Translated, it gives CASSYSTGVNQPQHF.

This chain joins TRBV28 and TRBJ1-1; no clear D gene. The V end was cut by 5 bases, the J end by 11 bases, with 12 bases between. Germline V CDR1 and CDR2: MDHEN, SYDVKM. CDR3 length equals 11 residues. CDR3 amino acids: CASSGIAWAFF. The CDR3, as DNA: TGTGCCAGCAGTGGGATTGCGTGGGCTTTCTTT.

DNA for the CDR3: TGCGCCAGCAGCTTAGCTGAGGGAAAACTGTTTTTT. Protein product: CASSLAEGKLFF. V gene TRBV5-1 combines with J gene TRBJ1-4, with D uncertain. V lost 2 bases and J lost 10, with 9 bases in between. Germline CDR1 is SGHRS and CDR2 is YFSETQ. This CDR3 has 12 amino acids.

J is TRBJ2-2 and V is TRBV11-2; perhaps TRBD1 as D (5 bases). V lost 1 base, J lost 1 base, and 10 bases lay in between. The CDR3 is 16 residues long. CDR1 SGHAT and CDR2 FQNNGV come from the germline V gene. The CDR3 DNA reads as TGTGCCAGCAGCTTAGTGGGGCGCATGAACACCGGGGAGCTGTTTTTT. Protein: CASSLVGRMNTGELFF.